The rows below give T cell receptor beta chains drawn from one sample of a study of shared clonotypes between healthy human individuals. Sequenced by immunoSEQ multiplex PCR; TCRdb stores in-frame clones only, minus some. The sample records roughly 700,000 clones, approximately 74% being singletons. Input material: memory CD4+ T cells sorted from blood. Receptor source: a woman younger than 45 in good health. CDR3s include the opening cysteine and the closing phenylalanine or tryptophan. A D gene is named only where the DNA matches it firmly. Where a row states a size, it is once, few, many or the class of an expanded clone; other rows omit it.

V	size	D	J	DNA	CDR3
TRBV10-2	-	TRBD1	TRBJ2-2	TGCGCCAGCAGACCGGGACAGGGGGTTCGCGGCACCGGGGAGCTGTTTTTT	CASRPGQGVRGTGELFF
TRBV7-9	-	-	TRBJ2-3	TGTGCCAGCAGCCTACCGGACAGCACAGATACGCAGTATTTT	CASSLPDSTDTQYF
TRBV7-2	-	TRBD2	TRBJ2-7	TGTGCCAGCAGCCAACAGCCAGGGACTACCTACGAGCAGTACTTC	CASSQQPGTTYEQYF
TRBV25-1	-	-	TRBJ2-7	TGTGCCAGCACCAGGAACTACGAGCAGTACTTC	CASTRNYEQYF
TRBV19	-	-	TRBJ1-3	TGTGCCAGTAGGTCTCAGCGGACCAGCTCTGGAAACACCATATATTTT	CASRSQRTSSGNTIYF
TRBV6-1	once	-	TRBJ2-5	TGTGCCAGCAGTGAATTAAGGCAGACCCAGTACTTC	CASSELRQTQYF
TRBV5-1	-	TRBD2	TRBJ2-7	TGCGCCAGCAGCGCGACTAGCGGGAGCGTGGGTGAGCAGTACTTC	CASSATSGSVGEQYF
TRBV4-1	few	-	TRBJ1-2	TGCGCCAGCAGCCCGGGAGGCAAGACAGTTAAGCTCTATGGCTACACCTTC	CASSPGGKTVKLYGYTF
TRBV5-5	-	-	TRBJ1-4	TGTGCCAGCAGCATTCCAACTAATGAAAAACTGTTTTTT	CASSIPTNEKLFF
TRBV4-1	-	TRBD2	TRBJ2-7	TGCGCCAGCAGCCAAGTTGGACTAGCGGGACAGAAATACGAGCAGTACTTC	CASSQVGLAGQKYEQYF
TRBV5-6	-	-	TRBJ1-4	TGTGCCAGCAGCCAACGTGGCGGAGGACCTGAAAAACTGTTTTTT	CASSQRGGGPEKLFF
TRBV6-5	-	TRBD2	TRBJ2-7	TGTGCCAGCAGCTCCTGGCGGGAGGAGAGCGAGCAGTACTTC	CASSSWREESEQYF
TRBV5-1	few	-	TRBJ2-3	TGCGCCAGCAGCCAGCAGGGCGCAGATACGCAGTATTTT	CASSQQGADTQYF
TRBV5-1	-	-	TRBJ2-7	TGCGCCAGCAGCATTCAGGGTTCTGAAAACGAGCAGTACTTC	CASSIQGSENEQYF
TRBV29-1	once	-	TRBJ1-1	TGCAGCGTTTATAGGGTCCCTGAAGCTTTCTTT	CSVYRVPEAFF
TRBV28	-	TRBD2	TRBJ2-2	TGTGCCAGCAGCCGTCTAGCGGGCCTGAACACCGGGGAGCTGTTTTTT	CASSRLAGLNTGELFF
TRBV7-3	-	-	TRBJ1-1	TGTGCCAGCAGCGAACAGGGCGGGGTCACTGAAGCTTTCTTT	CASSEQGGVTEAFF
TRBV20-1	once	-	TRBJ2-1	TGCAGTGCTAGGAAAGTAAATGAGCAGTTCTTC	CSARKVNEQFF
TRBV7-9	once	-	TRBJ1-5	TGTGCCAGCAGCTTTGACACCTACAATCAGCCCCAGCATTTT	CASSFDTYNQPQHF
TRBV5-1	-	-	TRBJ2-2	TGCGCCAGCAGCTTGGGACTAGGTCGGGAGCTGTTTTTT	CASSLGLGRELFF
TRBV29-1	-	-	TRBJ2-1	TGCAGCGCCTACAGGGTTAGTAATGAGCAGTTCTTC	CSAYRVSNEQFF
TRBV6-1	-	-	TRBJ1-5	TGTGCCAGCAGACGTCAGGGTGGGGTCAATCAGCCCCAGCATTTT	CASRRQGGVNQPQHF
TRBV25-1	-	TRBD2	TRBJ2-7	TGTGCCAGCAGTGGTAGCGGGAGCTCCTACGAGCAGTACTTC	CASSGSGSSYEQYF
TRBV5-1	-	TRBD1	TRBJ2-1	TGCGCCAGCAGCCAGACAGGGGACTCCTACAATGAGCAGTTCTTC	CASSQTGDSYNEQFF
TRBV11-2	-	-	TRBJ2-3	TGTGCCAGCAGCTTATCAGATACGCAGTATTTT	CASSLSDTQYF
TRBV7-9	-	-	TRBJ2-7	TGTGCCAGCAGCCCGATGAGCGAGCAGTACTTC	CASSPMSEQYF